Presented here are 25 T cell receptor beta chains from one specimen sequenced in a study of a mutant IDH1 vaccine in newly diagnosed glioma. These receptors have no known antigen. Time point given: week 47, end of study. Alongside topical imiquimod, each dose of vaccine comprised 300 ug of mutant IDH1 20-mer peptide. Profiling relied on immunoSEQ multiplex PCR, and the TCRdb table lists in-frame clones only, not all of them. The profile covers tens of thousands of clones, with 70% to 85% appearing a single time and around 19% taken by the ten largest. Sample: PBMCs, taken from a glioma patient whose treatment included an IDH1 peptide vaccine. The source of these receptors is a man aged 18 to 29 with glioma. Some clones in this sample may be carry-over from other donors' samples.

The rearrangement links TRBV5-5 to TRBJ1-4, with 8 bases lining up with TRBD1. The CDR3 covers 17 residues. Germline loops: CDR1 SGHKS, CDR2 YYEKEE (reference sequence). V trimming: 1 base; J trimming: 3 bases; junction bases outside the gene matches: 8. The CDR3 DNA reads as TGTGCCAGCAGCTTGTACCAGGGGGCAAAGTCTAATGAAAAACTGTTTTTT. As protein: CASSLYQGAKSNEKLFF.

The V call is TRBV4-1, the J call TRBJ1-1; D unresolved. This CDR3 spans 16 amino acids. V lost 1 base and J lost 4, with 16 bases in between. CDR1 and CDR2 (germline): MGHRA, YSYEKL. CDR3 sequence reads: CASSQGQVKDATEAFF. The CDR3 DNA reads as TGCGCCAGCAGCCAAGGGCAGGTGAAGGACGCCACTGAAGCTTTCTTT.

The gene calls are TRBV7-2 and TRBJ1-2, with TRBD1 matching over 7 bases. The CDR3 length is 13 residues. V was clipped by 5 bases and J by 6 bases; unmatched bases: 6. Per germline, CDR1 SGHTA and CDR2 FQGNSA. The CDR3 DNA follows: TGTGCCAGCAGCCGGGAGACAGGGAATGGCTACACCTTC. This sequence encodes CASSRETGNGYTF.

The chain combines TRBV7-2 with TRBJ2-7; D is unclear. Germline values: CDR1 SGHTA, CDR2 FQGNSA. The CDR3 spans 14 residues. Trimming cost V 4 bases and J 2 bases, with 12 bases left between them. CDR3 DNA sequence: TGTGCCAGCAGCTCCAAGGTCCCCCCCTACGAGCAGTACTTC. Translating gives CASSSKVPPYEQYF.

This clone was seen just once. The chain links TRBV5-1 to TRBJ2-1; 7 positions agree with TRBD2. The CDR3 has 16 residues. Germline trimming cut 3 bases from V and 3 bases from J; bases unmatched to any gene: 9. Germline V gene data show CDR1 as SGHRS and CDR2 as YFSETQ. The CDR3 region is CASSSRLAGDYNEQFF. CDR3 DNA sequence: TGCGCCAGCAGCTCTCGGCTGGCGGGGGACTACAATGAGCAGTTCTTC.

The chain recombines TRBV5-1 with TRBJ2-5, with 12 bases matching TRBD2. Trimming removed 4 bases from V and 5 bases from J; junction bases left unmatched: 9. Germline V lookup: CDR1 SGHRS, CDR2 YFSETQ. This CDR3 region has 16 residues. CDR3 nucleotides: TGCGCCAGCAGCATCGGACTAGCGGGGATAAGGGAGACCCAGTACTTC. Its protein product is CASSIGLAGIRETQYF.

The chain combines TRBV7-6 with TRBJ1-5, with D unresolved. CDR3 length: 16 residues. Germline V gives CDR1 SGHVS, CDR2 FNYEAQ. V shed 1 base and J shed 4 bases, with 14 bases lying between them. For the CDR3, the DNA is TGTGCCAGCAGCTTAGATTGGGGTATGAAAAATCAGCCCCAGCATTTT. The encoded protein is CASSLDWGMKNQPQHF. Full variable domain (remainder filled in from reference TRBV7-6 and TRBJ1-5): GAGVSQSPRYKVTKRGQDVALRCDPISGHVSLYWYRQALGQGPEFLTYFNYEAQQDKSGLPNDRFSAERPEGSISTLTIQRTEQRDSAMYRCASSLDWGMKNQPQHFGDGTRLSIL.

The CDR3 spells CASSGWGQNTEAFF. In nucleotides, the CDR3 is TGTGCCAGCAGCGGCTGGGGACAGAACACTGAAGCTTTCTTT. The V call is TRBV9, the J call TRBJ1-1; a possible D gene is TRBD1 (6 bases). With 3 bases removed from V and 1 base from J, the gap between germline ends came to 10 bases. CDR1 and CDR2 (germline): SGDLS, YYNGEE. The CDR3 length is 14 residues. Drawing the rest from reference TRBV9 and TRBJ1-1, the complete variable domain is DSGVTQTPKHLITATGQRVTLRCSPRSGDLSVYWYQQSLDQGLQFLIQYYNGEERAKGNILERFSAQQFPDLHSELNLSSLELGDSALYFCASSGWGQNTEAFFGQGTRLTVV.

This clone was detected once. The chain carries TRBV7-2 and TRBJ2-3, with 10 bases aligning to TRBD2. Germline-derived CDR1 and CDR2 are SGHTA and FQGNSA. J was trimmed by 2 bases and V by 5 bases; bases with no gene match: 13. The CDR3 contains 18 residues. The CDR3 reads CASSPRLAGTHLTDTQYF. CDR3 coding DNA: TGTGCCAGCAGCCCCAGACTAGCGGGTACCCACCTCACAGATACGCAGTATTTT.

The rearrangement uses TRBV7-2 and TRBJ1-2; 8 bases agree with TRBD1. The CDR3 is made up of 16 amino acids. Looked up from germline, CDR1 is SGHTA and CDR2 is FQGNSA. V lost 3 bases to trimming and J lost 4 bases; unmatched junction nucleotides: 10. The CDR3: CASSFGQGGSSYGYTF. CDR3 in DNA: TGTGCCAGCAGCTTTGGACAGGGTGGAAGCTCCTATGGCTACACCTTC.

The gene calls are TRBV7-9 and TRBJ1-3; D remains ambiguous. This CDR3 is built from 14 residues. With 6 bases removed from V and 0 bases from J, the gap between germline ends came to 9 bases. Per germline, CDR1 SEHNR and CDR2 FQNEAQ (reference sequence). The CDR3 spells CASRGGSSGNTIYF. The CDR3 DNA is TGTGCCAGCAGGGGCGGGAGCTCTGGAAACACCATATATTTT. The full variable domain, rest sourced from reference TRBV7-9 and TRBJ1-3, is DTGVSQNPRHKITKRGQNVTFRCDPISEHNRLYWYRQTLGQGPEFLTYFQNEAQLEKSRLLSDRFSAERPKGSFSTLEIQRTEQGDSAMYLCASRGGSSGNTIYFGEGSWLTVV.

The J gene is TRBJ1-6, the V gene TRBV19; D perhaps matches TRBD1 (6 bases). The CDR3 has 14 residues. The germline V gene encodes CDR1 LNHDA and CDR2 SQIVND (reference sequence). V shed 7 bases and J shed 6 bases, with 13 bases lying between them. CDR3 region: CASNRDLLNSPLHF. Written as DNA, the CDR3 is TGTGCCAGTAACAGGGACCTCCTTAATTCACCCCTCCACTTT.

This clone occurred once. The rearrangement joins TRBV10-3 to TRBJ1-5; the D gene is possibly TRBD1 (5 bases). This CDR3 has 13 residues. The V gene lost 4 bases and the J gene lost 6 bases, with 10 bases spanning the gap. The germline CDR1 and CDR2 sequences are ENHRY and SYGVKD. For the CDR3, the DNA is TGTGCCATCAGTGGAGGGGAAGTTCAGCCCCAGCATTTT. Protein: CAISGGEVQPQHF.

V gene TRBV7-2 combines with J gene TRBJ1-1, with D perhaps TRBD1 (6 bases). V dropped 8 bases and J dropped 1 base, with 11 bases sitting between them. Germline assignment: CDR1 SGHTA and CDR2 FQGNSA. This CDR3 has 13 residues. CDR3 protein: CASLRTANTEAFF. DNA of the CDR3: TGTGCCAGCCTGAGGACAGCGAACACTGAAGCTTTCTTT.

This chain connects TRBV7-9 to TRBJ2-1, with TRBD1 identical over 7 bases. With 1 base clipped from V and 12 bases from J, the junction kept 15 bases outside the gene matches. The CDR3 consists of 16 residues. Germline loops: CDR1 SEHNR, CDR2 FQNEAQ (reference sequence). This chain's CDR3 is CASSLVSDRAERRQFF. The CDR3 region has the DNA TGTGCCAGCAGCTTAGTTTCCGACAGGGCTGAAAGAAGGCAGTTCTTC.

The rearrangement joins TRBV30 to TRBJ1-6; TRBD1 matches at 8 bases. In germline, CDR1 is GTSNPN, CDR2 SVGIG (reference sequence). The J segment lost 0 bases and the V segment lost 5 bases, leaving 9 bases of the junction unmatched. The CDR3 is 17 amino acids. The CDR3 DNA sequence: TGTGCCTGGCAGGGGGCCAGGATAAGCTCCTATAATTCACCCCTCCACTTT. Amino acids: CAWQGARISSYNSPLHF.

This chain joins TRBV5-5 and TRBJ1-2; D not certain. Between the trimmed V and J ends, which lost 0 bases and 8 bases, there was a span of 14 bases. Germline CDR1 is SGHKS and CDR2 is YYEKEE (reference sequence). The CDR3 loop spans 14 amino acids. The CDR3 protein is CASSLVEGGLGYTF. The CDR3 DNA sequence: TGTGCCAGCAGCTTGGTTGAGGGAGGTTTAGGCTACACCTTC.

The J gene is TRBJ1-5, the V gene TRBV5-1; D perhaps matches TRBD1 (6 bases). V lost 4 bases and J 0 bases, leaving 29 bases between the germline ends. Germline CDR1 is SGHRS and CDR2 is YFSETQ. The CDR3 loop spans 21 amino acids. CDR3: CASSQKWGHRPGSYSNQPQHF. The CDR3, as DNA: TGCGCCAGCAGCCAGAAATGGGGGCACAGACCAGGTAGTTATAGCAATCAGCCCCAGCATTTT.

The chain is built from TRBV5-6 and TRBJ2-2; possible D gene TRBD2, 5 bases. V was clipped by 2 bases and J by 0 bases, with 14 bases between them. The CDR3 consists of 17 residues. CDR1 is SGHDT and CDR2 is YYEEEE in the germline V gene. The CDR3 is CASSFRASSSNTGELFF. CDR3 DNA sequence: TGTGCCAGCAGCTTTCGGGCTAGCAGTTCGAACACCGGGGAGCTGTTTTTT.

This chain joins TRBV15 and TRBJ1-5, with D unclear. V shed 1 base and J shed 5 bases, with 6 bases lying between them. The CDR3 runs 13 residues. The germline V gene encodes CDR1 LNHNV and CDR2 YYDKDF (reference sequence). The CDR3 protein is CATSRGQDQPQHF. For the CDR3, the DNA is TGTGCCACCAGCAGAGGCCAAGATCAGCCCCAGCATTTT.

The rearrangement links TRBV30 to TRBJ2-1, with D uncertain. The CDR3 covers 15 residues. Trimming pared 4 bases from V and 3 bases from J, leaving 16 bases between. Germline lookup yields CDR1 GTSNPN and CDR2 SVGIG (reference sequence). CDR3: CAWNRDASFYNEQFF. For the CDR3, the DNA is TGTGCCTGGAACCGCGATGCCAGCTTCTACAATGAGCAGTTCTTC.

V usage is TRBV6-6 and J usage is TRBJ2-7; 10 bases are a match to TRBD2. Looked up from germline, CDR1 is MNHNY and CDR2 is SVGAGI (reference sequence). The CDR3 is 16 amino acids. V lost 4 bases, J lost 1 base, and 7 bases stayed unmatched. The CDR3 coding sequence is TGTGCCAGCAGTTCCTACCTAGCGGGGGAATCCTACGAGCAGTACTTC. As protein: CASSSYLAGESYEQYF.

V and J are TRBV29-1 and TRBJ1-4; D is ambiguous. The germline V gene has CDR1 SQVTM and CDR2 ANQGSEA. Between the trimmed V and J ends, which lost 7 bases and 13 bases, there was a span of 19 bases. The CDR3 loop spans 12 amino acids. The CDR3 DNA reads as TGCAGCGCTGGTGAGACCCGGGTAAGACTGTTTTTT. Encoded protein: CSAGETRVRLFF.

This clone was counted a few times. V is TRBV4-1 and J is TRBJ2-3, with D uncertain. The CDR3 covers 13 residues. CDR1 MGHRA and CDR2 YSYEKL come from the germline V gene. Trimming cost V 3 bases and J 2 bases, with 6 bases left between them. CDR3 in amino acids: CASSQSVTDTQYF. The DNA of the CDR3 is TGCGCCAGCAGCCAGTCGGTCACAGATACGCAGTATTTT.

This clone has more than one count but fewer than ten. The V call is TRBV19, the J call TRBJ2-7, with 9 bases lining up with TRBD2. Trimming took 7 bases from V and 5 from J; bases not matched to a gene: 12. Germline V gene lookup returns CDR1 LNHDA and CDR2 SQIVND (reference sequence). CDR3 length: 15 amino acids. The CDR3 here is CASTSNSGRFNEQYF. Written as DNA, the CDR3 is TGTGCCAGTACTTCCAATAGCGGGAGATTTAACGAGCAGTACTTC. The full variable domain, rest sourced from reference TRBV19 and TRBJ2-7, is DGGITQSPKYLFRKEGQNVTLSCEQNLNHDAMYWYRQDPGQGLRLIYYSQIVNDFQKGDIAEGYSVSREKKESFPLTVTSAQKNPTAFYLCASTSNSGRFNEQYFGPGTRLTVT.